This TCR beta chain was captured in a study of OX40 agonist ivuxolimab in advanced cancers. Only in-frame clones appear in the TCRdb table, and some are missing; sequencing was by immunoSEQ multiplex PCR. The data contain 60,000 to 65,000 clones, approximately 80% of them singletons. Germline loops: CDR1 MNHEY, CDR2 SVGAGI. There are 13 residues in the CDR3. Losses at the gene ends were 6 bases for V and 4 bases for J; bases not matched to a gene: 4. Exclusion of a patient followed from autoimmune disease history or systemic immunosuppression. The receptor comes from an adult with an advanced solid tumor such as melanoma, head and neck, liver or kidney cancer. V and J are TRBV6-5 and TRBJ2-5, with 8 bases identical to TRBD1. The source material was CD4+ or CD8+ T cells sorted from blood, sampled in a trial of the OX40 agonist ivuxolimab. This CDR3 is CASSTGTGETQYF. The CDR3 DNA sequence: TGTGCCAGCAGCACCGGGACAGGAGAGACCCAGTACTTC.